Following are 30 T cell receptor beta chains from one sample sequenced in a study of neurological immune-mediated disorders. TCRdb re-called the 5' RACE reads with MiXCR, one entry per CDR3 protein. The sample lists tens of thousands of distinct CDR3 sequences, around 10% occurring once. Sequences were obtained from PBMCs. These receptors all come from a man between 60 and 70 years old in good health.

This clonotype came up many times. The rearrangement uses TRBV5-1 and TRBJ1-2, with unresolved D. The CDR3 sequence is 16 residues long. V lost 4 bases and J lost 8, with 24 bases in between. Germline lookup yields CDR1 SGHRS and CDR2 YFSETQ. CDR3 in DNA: TGCGCCAGCAGCCTTACCCTCTCCGGGCCCGGGGAGGGCTACACCTTC. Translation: CASSLTLSGPGEGYTF.

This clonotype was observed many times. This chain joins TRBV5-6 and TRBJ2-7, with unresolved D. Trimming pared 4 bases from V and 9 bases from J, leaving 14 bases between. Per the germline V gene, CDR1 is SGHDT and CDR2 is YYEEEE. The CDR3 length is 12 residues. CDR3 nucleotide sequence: TGTGCCAGCAGCCGAGACTCCCCGGCGCAGTACTTC. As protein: CASSRDSPAQYF.

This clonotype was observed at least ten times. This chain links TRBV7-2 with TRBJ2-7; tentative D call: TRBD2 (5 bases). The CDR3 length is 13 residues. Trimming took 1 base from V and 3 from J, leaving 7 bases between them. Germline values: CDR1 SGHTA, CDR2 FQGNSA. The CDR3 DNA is TGTGCCAGCAGCTTAGGACGGGGCTACGAGCAGTACTTC. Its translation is CASSLGRGYEQYF.

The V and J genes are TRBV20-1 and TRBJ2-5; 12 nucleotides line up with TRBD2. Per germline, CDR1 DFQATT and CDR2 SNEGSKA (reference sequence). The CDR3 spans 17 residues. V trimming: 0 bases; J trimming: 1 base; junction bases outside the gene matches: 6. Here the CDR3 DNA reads TGCAGTGCTAGAGACAGACTAGCGGGAGCCTTCCAAGAGACCCAGTACTTC. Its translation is CSARDRLAGAFQETQYF.

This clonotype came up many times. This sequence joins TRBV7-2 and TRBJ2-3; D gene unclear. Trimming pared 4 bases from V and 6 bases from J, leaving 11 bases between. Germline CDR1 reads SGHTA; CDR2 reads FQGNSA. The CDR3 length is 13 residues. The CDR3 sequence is CASSSTRVDTQYF. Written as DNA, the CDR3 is TGTGCCAGCAGCTCCACTCGCGTCGATACGCAGTATTTT.

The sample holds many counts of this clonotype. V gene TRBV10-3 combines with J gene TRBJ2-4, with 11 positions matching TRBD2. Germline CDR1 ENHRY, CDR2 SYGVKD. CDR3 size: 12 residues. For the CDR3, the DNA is TGTGCTAGCGGGGGGGATGGGGGCATTCAGTACTTC. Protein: CASGGDGGIQYF.

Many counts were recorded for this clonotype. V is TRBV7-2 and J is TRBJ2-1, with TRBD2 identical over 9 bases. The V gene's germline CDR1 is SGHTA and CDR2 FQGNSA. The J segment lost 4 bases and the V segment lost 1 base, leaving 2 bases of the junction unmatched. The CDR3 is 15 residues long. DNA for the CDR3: TGTGCCAGCAGCTTAGGACTAGCGGTTTACAATGAGCAGTTCTTC. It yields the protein CASSLGLAVYNEQFF.

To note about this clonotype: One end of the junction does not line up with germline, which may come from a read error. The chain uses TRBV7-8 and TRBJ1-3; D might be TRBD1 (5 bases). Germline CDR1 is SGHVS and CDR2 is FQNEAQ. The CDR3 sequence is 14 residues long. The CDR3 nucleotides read TGTACCAGCAGCTTAGCGGGACGGAGAAACACCATATGTTTT. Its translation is CTSSLAGRRNTICF.

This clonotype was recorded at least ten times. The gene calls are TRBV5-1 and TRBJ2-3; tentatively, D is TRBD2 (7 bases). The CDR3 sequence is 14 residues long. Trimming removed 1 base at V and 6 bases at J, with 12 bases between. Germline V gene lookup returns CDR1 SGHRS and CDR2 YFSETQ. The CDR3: CASSLSGGSDTQYF. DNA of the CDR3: TGCGCCAGCAGCTTGTCGGGGGGCTCCGATACGCAGTATTTT.

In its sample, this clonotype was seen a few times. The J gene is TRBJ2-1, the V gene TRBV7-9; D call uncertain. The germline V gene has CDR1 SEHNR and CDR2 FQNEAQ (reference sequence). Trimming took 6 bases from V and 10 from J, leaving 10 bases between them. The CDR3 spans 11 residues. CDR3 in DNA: TGTGCCAGCAGTCGCGTTGGGGAGCAGTTCTTC. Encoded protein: CASSRVGEQFF.

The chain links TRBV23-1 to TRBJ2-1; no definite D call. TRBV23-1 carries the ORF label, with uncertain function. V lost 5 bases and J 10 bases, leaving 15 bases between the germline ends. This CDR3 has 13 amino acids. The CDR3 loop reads CASSGTPTPEQFF. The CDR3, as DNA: TGCGCCAGCAGTGGAACACCCACACCAGAGCAGTTCTTC.

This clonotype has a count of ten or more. The CDR3, as DNA: TGTGCCAGCAGTTACTCGAGGGACAGGTCCTCCTTCAACTATGGCTACACCTTC. Amino acids: CASSYSRDRSSFNYGYTF. The genes are TRBV6-6 and TRBJ1-2, with 8 bases fitting TRBD1. Trimming took 0 bases from V and 2 from J; bases not matched to a gene: 11. The germline gives CDR1 MNHNY, CDR2 SVGAGI (reference sequence). CDR3 length equals 18 residues.

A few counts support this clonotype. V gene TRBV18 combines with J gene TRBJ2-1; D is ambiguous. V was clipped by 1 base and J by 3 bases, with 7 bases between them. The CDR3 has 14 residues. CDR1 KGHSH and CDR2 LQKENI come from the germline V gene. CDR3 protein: CASSPRSGYNEQFF. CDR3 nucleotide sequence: TGTGCCAGCTCACCACGTTCTGGCTACAATGAGCAGTTCTTC.

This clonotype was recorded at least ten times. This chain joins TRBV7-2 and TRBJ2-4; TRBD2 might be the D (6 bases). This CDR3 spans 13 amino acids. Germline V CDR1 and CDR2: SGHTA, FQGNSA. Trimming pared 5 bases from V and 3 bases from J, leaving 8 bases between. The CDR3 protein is CASSGGLKNIQYF. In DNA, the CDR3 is TGTGCCAGCAGCGGGGGACTCAAAAACATTCAGTACTTC. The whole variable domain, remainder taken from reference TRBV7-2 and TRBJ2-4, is GAGVSQSPSNKVTEKGKDVELRCDPISGHTALYWYRQSLGQGLEFLIYFQGNSAPDKSGLPSDRFSAERTGGSVSTLTIQRTQQEDSAVYLCASSGGLKNIQYFGAGTRLSVL.

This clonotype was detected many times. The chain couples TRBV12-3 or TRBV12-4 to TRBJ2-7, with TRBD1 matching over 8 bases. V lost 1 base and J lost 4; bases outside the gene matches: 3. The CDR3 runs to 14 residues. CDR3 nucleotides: TGTGCCAGCAGTTTAGTACAGGGGGATTACGAGCAGTACTTC. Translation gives CASSLVQGDYEQYF.

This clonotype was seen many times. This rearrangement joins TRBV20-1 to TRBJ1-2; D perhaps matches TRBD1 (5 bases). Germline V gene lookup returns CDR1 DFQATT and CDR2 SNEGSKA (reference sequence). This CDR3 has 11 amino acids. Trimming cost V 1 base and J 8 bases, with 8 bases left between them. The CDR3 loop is CSARGDLGYTF. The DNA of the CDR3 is TGCAGTGCTAGAGGGGACTTGGGCTACACCTTC.

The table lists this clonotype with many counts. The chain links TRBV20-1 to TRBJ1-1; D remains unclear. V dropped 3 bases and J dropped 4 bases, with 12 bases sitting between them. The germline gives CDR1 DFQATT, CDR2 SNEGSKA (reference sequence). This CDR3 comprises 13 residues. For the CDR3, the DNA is TGCAGTGCTAGGTCGAGGGTGGGCACTGAAGCTTTCTTT. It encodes CSARSRVGTEAFF.

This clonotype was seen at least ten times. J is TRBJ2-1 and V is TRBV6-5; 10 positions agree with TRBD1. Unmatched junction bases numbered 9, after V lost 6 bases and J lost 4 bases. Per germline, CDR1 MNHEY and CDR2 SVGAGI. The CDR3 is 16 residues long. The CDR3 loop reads CASRPGRTGGYNEQFF. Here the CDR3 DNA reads TGTGCCAGCAGGCCAGGGCGGACAGGGGGATACAATGAGCAGTTCTTC.

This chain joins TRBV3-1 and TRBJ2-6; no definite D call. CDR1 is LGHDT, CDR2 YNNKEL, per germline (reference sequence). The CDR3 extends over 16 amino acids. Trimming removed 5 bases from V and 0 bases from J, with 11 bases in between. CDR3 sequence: CASSIGPYSGANVLTF. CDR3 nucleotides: TGTGCCAGCAGCATCGGGCCATACTCTGGGGCCAACGTCCTGACTTTC.

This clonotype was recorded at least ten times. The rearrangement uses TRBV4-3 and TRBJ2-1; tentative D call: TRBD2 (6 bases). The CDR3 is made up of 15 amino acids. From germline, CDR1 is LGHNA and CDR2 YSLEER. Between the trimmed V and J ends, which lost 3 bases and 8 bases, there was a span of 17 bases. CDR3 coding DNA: TGCGCCAGCAGCCACCGGGACTCCACTAGGGATGAGCAGTTCTTC. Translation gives CASSHRDSTRDEQFF.

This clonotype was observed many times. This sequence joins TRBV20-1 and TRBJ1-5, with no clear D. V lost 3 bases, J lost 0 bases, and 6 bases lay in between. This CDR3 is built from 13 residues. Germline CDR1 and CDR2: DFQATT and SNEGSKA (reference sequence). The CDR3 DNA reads TGCAGTGCTAGTCGTAGTAGCAATCAGCCCCAGCATTTT. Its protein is CSASRSSNQPQHF.

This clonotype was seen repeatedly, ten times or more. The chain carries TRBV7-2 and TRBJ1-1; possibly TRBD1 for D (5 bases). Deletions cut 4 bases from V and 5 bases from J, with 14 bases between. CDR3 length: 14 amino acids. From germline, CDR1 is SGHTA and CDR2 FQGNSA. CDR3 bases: TGTGCCAGCAGCTCGAACAGGCCGGGGACTGAAGCTTTCTTT. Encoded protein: CASSSNRPGTEAFF. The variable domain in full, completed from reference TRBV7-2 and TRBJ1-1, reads GAGVSQSPSNKVTEKGKDVELRCDPISGHTALYWYRQSLGQGLEFLIYFQGNSAPDKSGLPSDRFSAERTGGSVSTLTIQRTQQEDSAVYLCASSSNRPGTEAFFGQGTRLTVV.

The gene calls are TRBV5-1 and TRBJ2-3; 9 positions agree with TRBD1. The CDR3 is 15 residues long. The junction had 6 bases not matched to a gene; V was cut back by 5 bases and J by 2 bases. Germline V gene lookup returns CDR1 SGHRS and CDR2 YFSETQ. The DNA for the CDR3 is TGCGCCAGCAGTTCGGGACAGGGCTACACAGATACGCAGTATTTT. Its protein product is CASSSGQGYTDTQYF.

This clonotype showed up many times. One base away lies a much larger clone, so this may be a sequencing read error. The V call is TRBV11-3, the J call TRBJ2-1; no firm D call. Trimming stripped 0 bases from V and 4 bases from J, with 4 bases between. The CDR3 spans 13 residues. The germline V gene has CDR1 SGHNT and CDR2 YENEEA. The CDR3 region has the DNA TGTGCCAGCAGCTTAGACAGATACAATGAGCAGTTCTTC. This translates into CASSLDRYNEQFF.

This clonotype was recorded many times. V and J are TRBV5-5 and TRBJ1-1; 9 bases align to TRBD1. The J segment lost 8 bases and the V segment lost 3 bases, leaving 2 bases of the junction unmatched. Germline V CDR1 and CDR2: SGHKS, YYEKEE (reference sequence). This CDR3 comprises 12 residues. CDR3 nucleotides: TGTGCCAGCAGCTGGACAGGGGAAGAAGCTTTCTTT. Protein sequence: CASSWTGEEAFF.

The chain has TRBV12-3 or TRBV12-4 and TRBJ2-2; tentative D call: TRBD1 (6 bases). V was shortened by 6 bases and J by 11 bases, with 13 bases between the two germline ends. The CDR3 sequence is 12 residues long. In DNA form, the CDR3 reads TGTGCCAGCAGGCTCTACAGGGACGAGCTGTTTTTT. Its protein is CASRLYRDELFF.

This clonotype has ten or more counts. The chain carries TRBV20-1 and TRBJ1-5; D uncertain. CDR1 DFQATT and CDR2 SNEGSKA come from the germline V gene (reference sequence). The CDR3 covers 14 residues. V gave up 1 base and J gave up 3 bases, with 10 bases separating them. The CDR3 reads CSARGPAVNQPQHF. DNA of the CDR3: TGCAGTGCTAGAGGGCCAGCAGTCAATCAGCCCCAGCATTTT.

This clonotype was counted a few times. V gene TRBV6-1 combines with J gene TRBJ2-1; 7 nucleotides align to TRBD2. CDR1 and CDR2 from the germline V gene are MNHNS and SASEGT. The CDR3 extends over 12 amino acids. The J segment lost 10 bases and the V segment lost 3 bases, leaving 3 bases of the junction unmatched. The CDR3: CASSDGGVEQFF. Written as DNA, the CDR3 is TGTGCCAGCAGTGATGGGGGGGTGGAGCAGTTCTTC.

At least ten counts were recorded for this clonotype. The CDR3 DNA is TGCAGTGCTAGAGATACAGGGGGGACCTACGAGCAGTACTTC. Its protein is CSARDTGGTYEQYF. The chain couples TRBV20-1 to TRBJ2-7; TRBD1 agrees at 8 bases. The germline gives CDR1 DFQATT, CDR2 SNEGSKA (reference sequence). The V segment lost 0 bases and the J segment 2 bases; nucleotides outside the gene matches: 3. The CDR3 spans 14 residues.

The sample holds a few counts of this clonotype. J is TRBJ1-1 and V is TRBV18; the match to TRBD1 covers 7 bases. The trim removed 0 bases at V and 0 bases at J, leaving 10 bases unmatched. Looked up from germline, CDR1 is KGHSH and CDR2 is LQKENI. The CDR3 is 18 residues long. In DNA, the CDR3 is TGTGCCAGCTCACCACCGGGTATGACAGGGAGAGTGAACACTGAAGCTTTCTTT. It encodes CASSPPGMTGRVNTEAFF.